This T cell receptor (beta chain) originates from a study of T-cell memory formation after mild COVID-19. Study context: Among the donors, TCR clusters were largely specific to each donor. Points from the study as a whole: Clones contracting day 15 to 85 were balanced CD4/CD8; later expanders leaned CD4+. Those CD4+ clones that contracted were mainly in CM and EM (CD8+ ones in EMRA).

The V and J ends lost 1 base and 7 bases respectively, with 13 bases between them. CDR1 is SGHVS, CDR2 FQNEAQ, per germline. The CDR3 consists of 14 residues. MiXCR, run by TCRdb on the 5' RACE reads, gives a single entry per CDR3 protein. The sample includes hundreds of thousands of distinct CDR3 sequences, about 20% of them seen just once. There are a few counts of this clonotype. What it binds is not known. Sequences were obtained from PBMCs or a T cell subset sorted from them (not recorded which). This chain connects TRBV7-8 to TRBJ1-1; a possible D gene is TRBD1 (5 bases). This sequence was found in an adult woman who had mild COVID-19 (a few samples of this study predate the infection). Cell type and time point are not known. The CDR3 spells CASSLGVGAGEAFF. Here the CDR3 DNA reads TGTGCCAGCAGCTTAGGGGTAGGGGCGGGTGAAGCTTTCTTT.